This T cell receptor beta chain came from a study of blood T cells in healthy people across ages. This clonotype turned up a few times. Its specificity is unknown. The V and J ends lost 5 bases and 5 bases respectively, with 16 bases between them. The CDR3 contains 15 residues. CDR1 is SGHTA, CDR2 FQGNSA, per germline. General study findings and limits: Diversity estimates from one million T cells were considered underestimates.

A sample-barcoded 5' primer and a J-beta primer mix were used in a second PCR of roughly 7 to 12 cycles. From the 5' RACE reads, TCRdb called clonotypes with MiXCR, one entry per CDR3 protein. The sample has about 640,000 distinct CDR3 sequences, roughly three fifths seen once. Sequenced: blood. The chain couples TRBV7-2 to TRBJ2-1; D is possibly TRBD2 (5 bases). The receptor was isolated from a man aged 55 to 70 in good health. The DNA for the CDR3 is TGTGCCAGCAGCCTCGACCGGGGTCCCCACAATGAGCAGTTCTTC. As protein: CASSLDRGPHNEQFF.